The sequence of this TCR beta chain was determined in a study of cytomegalovirus exposure and HLA in healthy donors. Study-level information: Out of 398 genotyped donors, about 81% belonged to the Caucasian-associated ancestry cluster. Overall study results and limits: Looking again later, the authors saw that most CMV-associated TCR beta chains seemed HLA-restricted.

The PCR employed 60 Vbeta primers together with 13 Jbeta primers. Original processing notes: About 11 million shared chains were among the about 80 million unique TCR beta chains that a later analysis counted. This table comes from immunoSEQ multiplex PCR, and its TCRdb copy is limited to in-frame clones, with some not included. The D gene and trimming were derived from the DNA, and the V and J assignments and clone size from that table. The data contain some 100,000 clones, around 80% of them seen just once; the ten biggest clones take up 4%. V gave up 4 bases and J gave up 8 bases, with 6 bases separating them. CDR1 is MNHEY, CDR2 SVGAGI, per germline. The CDR3 spans 11 residues. As for this clone: No antigen is known for it.

The clonotype originates from a woman aged 50 to 60 in good health and CMV-seropositive. The V call is TRBV6-5, the J call TRBJ2-1, with D tentatively TRBD2 (6 bases). Sample: PBMCs. The CDR3 DNA reads as TGTGCCAGCAGTTCGGGGGATGAGCAGTTCTTC. This sequence encodes CASSSGDEQFF.